The TCR beta chain under discussion was sequenced for a study of T-cell reconstitution after alpha-beta-depleted transplantation in children. In germline, CDR1 is DFQATT, CDR2 SNEGSKA (reference sequence). The CDR3 has 14 amino acids. V lost 7 bases to trimming and J lost 4 bases; unmatched junction nucleotides: 10. Study-level results: T cells produced anew were the main source of T-cell counts and diversity one year after transplant. Some patients owed their high day-60 TCRbeta diversity to surviving recipient T cells and thymic progenitors. Roughly two months post-transplant, alpha-beta T cells reportedly originated from several hundred graft clones that had expanded.

TCRbeta library preparation incorporated unique molecular identifiers. TCRdb re-derived calls from the PCR reads in MiXCR, one entry per CDR3 protein. Here the sample spans approximately 150,000 distinct CDR3 sequences, about 8.8% being singletons. In its sample, this clonotype was seen many times. Antigen unknown. The material sequenced was PBMCs, mostly from graft donor cells, taken 180 days after TCRalphabeta/CD19-depleted stem cell transplant. The sequence was collected from a female patient younger than 10 who had a stem cell transplant for congenital amegakaryocytic thrombocytopenia, so the T cells may come from the graft donor. V is TRBV20-1 and J is TRBJ2-7; 10 nucleotides align to TRBD2. Here the CDR3 reads CSVRGPSGRYEQYF. In nucleotides, the CDR3 is TGCAGTGTCCGAGGGCCTAGCGGGAGATACGAGCAGTACTTC.